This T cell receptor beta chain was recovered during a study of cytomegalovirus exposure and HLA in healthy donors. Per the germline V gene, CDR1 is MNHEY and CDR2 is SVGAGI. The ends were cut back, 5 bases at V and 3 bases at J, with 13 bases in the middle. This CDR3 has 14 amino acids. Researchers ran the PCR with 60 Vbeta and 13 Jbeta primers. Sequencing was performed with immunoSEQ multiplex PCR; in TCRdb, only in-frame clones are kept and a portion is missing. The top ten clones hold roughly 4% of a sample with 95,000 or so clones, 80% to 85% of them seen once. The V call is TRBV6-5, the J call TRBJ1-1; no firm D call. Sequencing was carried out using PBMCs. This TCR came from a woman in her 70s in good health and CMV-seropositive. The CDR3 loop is CASSVGGDDTEAFF. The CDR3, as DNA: TGTGCCAGCAGTGTAGGCGGCGATGACACTGAAGCTTTCTTT.